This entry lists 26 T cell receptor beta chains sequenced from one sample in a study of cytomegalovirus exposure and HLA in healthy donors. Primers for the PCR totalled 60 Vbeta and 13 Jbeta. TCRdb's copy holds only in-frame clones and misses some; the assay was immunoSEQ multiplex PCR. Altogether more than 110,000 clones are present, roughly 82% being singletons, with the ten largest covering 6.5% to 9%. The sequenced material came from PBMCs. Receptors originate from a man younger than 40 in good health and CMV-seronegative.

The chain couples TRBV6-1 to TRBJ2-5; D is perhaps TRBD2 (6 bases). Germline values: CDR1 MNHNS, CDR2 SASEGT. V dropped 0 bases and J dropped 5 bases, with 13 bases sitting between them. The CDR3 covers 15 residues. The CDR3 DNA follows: TGTGCCAGCAGTGAAGCGCAACTAGCAAGGGAGACCCAGTACTTC. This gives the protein CASSEAQLARETQYF.

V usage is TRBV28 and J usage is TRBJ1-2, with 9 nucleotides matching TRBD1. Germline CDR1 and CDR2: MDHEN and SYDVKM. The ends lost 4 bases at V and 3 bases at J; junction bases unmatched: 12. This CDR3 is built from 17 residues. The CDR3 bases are TGTGCCAGCAGTTCCAACCCGGGTACAGGGGGCGACTATGGCTACACCTTC. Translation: CASSSNPGTGGDYGYTF.

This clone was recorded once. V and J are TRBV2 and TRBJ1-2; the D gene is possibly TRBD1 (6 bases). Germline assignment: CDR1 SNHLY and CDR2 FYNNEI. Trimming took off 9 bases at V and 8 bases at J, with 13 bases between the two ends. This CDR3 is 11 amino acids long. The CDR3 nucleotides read TGTGCCAGTTCGCGGGGGGCGGGCTACACCTTC. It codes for CASSRGAGYTF.

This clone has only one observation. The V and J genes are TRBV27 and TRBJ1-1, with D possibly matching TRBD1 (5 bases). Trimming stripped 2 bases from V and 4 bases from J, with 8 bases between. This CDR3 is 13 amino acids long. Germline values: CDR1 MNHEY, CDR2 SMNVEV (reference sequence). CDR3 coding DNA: TGTGCCAGCAGTTTAGGGGCGACCACTGAAGCTTTCTTT. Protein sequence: CASSLGATTEAFF.

The CDR3 region has the DNA TGTGCCAGCAGCCTCGGACAGTCCTCCTACGAGCAGTACTTC. This sequence encodes CASSLGQSSYEQYF. V usage is TRBV11-3 and J usage is TRBJ2-7; a possible D gene is TRBD1 (6 bases). This CDR3 has 14 amino acids. Trimming took off 5 bases at V and 0 bases at J, with 11 bases between the two ends. In germline, CDR1 is SGHNT, CDR2 YENEEA.

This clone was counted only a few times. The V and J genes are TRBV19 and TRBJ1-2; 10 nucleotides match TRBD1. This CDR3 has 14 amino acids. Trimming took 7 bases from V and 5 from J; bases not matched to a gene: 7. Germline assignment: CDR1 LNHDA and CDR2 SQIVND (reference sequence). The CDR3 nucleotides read TGTGCCAGTACCGAGACAGGGGGCGTTTATGGCTACACCTTC. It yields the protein CASTETGGVYGYTF.

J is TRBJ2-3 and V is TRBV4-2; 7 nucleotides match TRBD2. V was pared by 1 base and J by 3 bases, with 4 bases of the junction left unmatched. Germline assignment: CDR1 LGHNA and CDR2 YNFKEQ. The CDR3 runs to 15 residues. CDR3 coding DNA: TGTGCCAGCAGCCAAGGACTAGCTGGGACAGATACGCAGTATTTT. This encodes CASSQGLAGTDTQYF.

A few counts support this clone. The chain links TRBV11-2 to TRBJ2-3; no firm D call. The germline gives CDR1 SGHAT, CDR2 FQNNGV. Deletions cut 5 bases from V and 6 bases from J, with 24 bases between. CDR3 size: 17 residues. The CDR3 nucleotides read TGTGCCAGCAGCCTGTATTCTGGAGCGCTTGCCGGGGATACGCAGTATTTT. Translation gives CASSLYSGALAGDTQYF.

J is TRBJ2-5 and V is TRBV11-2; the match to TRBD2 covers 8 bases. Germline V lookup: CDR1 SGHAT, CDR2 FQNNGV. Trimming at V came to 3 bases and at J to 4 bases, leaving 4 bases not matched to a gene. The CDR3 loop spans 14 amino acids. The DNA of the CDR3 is TGTGCCAGCAGCTTGAGGACTAGCACAGAGACCCAGTACTTC. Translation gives CASSLRTSTETQYF.

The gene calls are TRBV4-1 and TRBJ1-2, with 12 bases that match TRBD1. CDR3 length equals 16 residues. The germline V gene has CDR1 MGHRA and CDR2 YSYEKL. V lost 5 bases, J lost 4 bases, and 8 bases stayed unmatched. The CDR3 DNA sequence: TGCGCCAGCAGCGAGCGGGACAGGGGGCAAGGCTATGGCTACACCTTC. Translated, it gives CASSERDRGQGYGYTF.

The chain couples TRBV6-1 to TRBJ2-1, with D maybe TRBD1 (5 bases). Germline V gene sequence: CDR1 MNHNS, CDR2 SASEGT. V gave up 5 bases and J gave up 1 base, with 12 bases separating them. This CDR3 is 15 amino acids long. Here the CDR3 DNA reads TGTGCCAGCAGTATACAGGTGGATTCCTACAATGAGCAGTTCTTC. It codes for CASSIQVDSYNEQFF.

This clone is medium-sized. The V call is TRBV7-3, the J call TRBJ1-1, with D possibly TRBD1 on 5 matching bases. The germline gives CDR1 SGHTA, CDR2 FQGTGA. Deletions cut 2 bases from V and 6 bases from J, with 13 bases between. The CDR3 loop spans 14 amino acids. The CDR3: CASSLVGGGAEAFF. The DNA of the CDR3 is TGTGCCAGCAGCTTAGTAGGCGGGGGAGCTGAAGCTTTCTTT.

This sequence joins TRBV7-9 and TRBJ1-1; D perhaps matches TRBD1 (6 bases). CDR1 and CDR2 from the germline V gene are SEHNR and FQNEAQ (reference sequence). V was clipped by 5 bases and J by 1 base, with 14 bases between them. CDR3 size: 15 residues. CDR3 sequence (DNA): TGTGCCAGCAGCCGCCAAGACAGGCGGAACACTGAAGCTTTCTTT. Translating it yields CASSRQDRRNTEAFF.

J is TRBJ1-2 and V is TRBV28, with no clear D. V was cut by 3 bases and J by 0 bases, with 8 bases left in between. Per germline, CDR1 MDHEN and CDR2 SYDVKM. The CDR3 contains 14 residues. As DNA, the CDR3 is TGTGCCAGCAGTTTTGGAGTGACTAACTATGGCTACACCTTC. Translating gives CASSFGVTNYGYTF.

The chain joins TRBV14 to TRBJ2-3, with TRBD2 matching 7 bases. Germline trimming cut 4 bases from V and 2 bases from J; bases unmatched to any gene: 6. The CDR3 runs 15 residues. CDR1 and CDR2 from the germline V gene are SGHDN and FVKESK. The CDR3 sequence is CASSRGRGPTDTQYF. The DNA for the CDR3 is TGTGCCAGCAGCCGGGGGAGGGGTCCCACAGATACGCAGTATTTT.

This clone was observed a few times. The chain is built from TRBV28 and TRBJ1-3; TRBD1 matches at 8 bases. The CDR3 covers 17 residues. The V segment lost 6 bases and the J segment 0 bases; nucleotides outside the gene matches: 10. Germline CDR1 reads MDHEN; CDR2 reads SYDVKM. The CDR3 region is CASSPPGQGTSGNTIYF. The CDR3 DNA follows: TGTGCCAGCAGCCCCCCCGGACAGGGCACCTCTGGAAACACCATATATTTT.

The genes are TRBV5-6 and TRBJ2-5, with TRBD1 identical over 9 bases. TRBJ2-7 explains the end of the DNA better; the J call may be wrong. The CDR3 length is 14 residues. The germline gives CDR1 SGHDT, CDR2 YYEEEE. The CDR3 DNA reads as TGTGCCAGCAGCATCCGGGACAGGGTCATCGAGCAGTACTTC. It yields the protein CASSIRDRVIEQYF.

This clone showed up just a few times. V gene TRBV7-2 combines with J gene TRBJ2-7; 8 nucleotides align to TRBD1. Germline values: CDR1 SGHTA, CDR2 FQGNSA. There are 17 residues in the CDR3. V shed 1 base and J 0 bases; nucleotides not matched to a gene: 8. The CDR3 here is CASSLVSGTGVSYEQYF. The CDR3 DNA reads TGTGCCAGCAGCTTAGTTTCCGGGACAGGAGTCTCCTACGAGCAGTACTTC.

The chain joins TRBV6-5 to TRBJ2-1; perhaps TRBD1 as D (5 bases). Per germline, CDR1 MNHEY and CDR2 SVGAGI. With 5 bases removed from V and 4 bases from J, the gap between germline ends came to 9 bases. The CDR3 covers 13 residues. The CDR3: CASSQGFYNEQFF. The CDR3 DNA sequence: TGTGCCAGCAGTCAGGGCTTTTACAATGAGCAGTTCTTC.

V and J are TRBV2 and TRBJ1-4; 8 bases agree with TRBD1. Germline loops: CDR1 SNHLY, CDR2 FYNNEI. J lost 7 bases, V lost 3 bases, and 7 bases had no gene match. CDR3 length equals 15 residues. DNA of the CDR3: TGTGCCAGCAGTGAGGGACAGGTCTTTGGTGAAAAACTGTTTTTT. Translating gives CASSEGQVFGEKLFF.

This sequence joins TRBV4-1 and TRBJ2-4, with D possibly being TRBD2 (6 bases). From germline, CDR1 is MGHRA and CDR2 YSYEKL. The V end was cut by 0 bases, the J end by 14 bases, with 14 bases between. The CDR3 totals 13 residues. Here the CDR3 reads CASSQELRGLEYF. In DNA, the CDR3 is TGCGCCAGCAGCCAAGAGCTGCGGGGACTTGAGTACTTC.

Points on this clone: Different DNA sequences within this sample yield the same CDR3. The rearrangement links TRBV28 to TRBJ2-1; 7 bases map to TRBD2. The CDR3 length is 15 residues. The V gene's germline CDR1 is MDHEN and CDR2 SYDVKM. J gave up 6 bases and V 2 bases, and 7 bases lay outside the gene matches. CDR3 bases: TGTGCCAGCAGTTTAGGGGGAGGGCCCAGCAATGAGCAGTTCTTC. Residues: CASSLGGGPSNEQFF.

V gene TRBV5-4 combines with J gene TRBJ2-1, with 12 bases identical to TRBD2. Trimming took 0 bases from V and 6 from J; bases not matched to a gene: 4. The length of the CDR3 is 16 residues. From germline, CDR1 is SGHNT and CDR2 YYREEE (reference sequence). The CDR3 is CASSLALAGGTNEQFF. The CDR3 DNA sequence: TGTGCCAGCAGCTTGGCTCTAGCGGGAGGGACCAATGAGCAGTTCTTC.

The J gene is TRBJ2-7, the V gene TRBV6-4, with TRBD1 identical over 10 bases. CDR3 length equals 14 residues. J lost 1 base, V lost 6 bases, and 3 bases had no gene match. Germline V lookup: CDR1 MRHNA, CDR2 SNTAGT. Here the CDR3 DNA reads TGTGCCAGCAGCCCGGGACAGGGGTCCTACGAGCAGTACTTC. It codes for CASSPGQGSYEQYF.

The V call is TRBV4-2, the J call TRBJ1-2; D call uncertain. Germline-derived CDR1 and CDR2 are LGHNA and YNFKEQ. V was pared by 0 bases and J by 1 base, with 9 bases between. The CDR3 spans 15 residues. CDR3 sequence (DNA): TGTGCCAGCAGCCAAGAAAGGAGGGTTAACTATGGCTACACCTTC. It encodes CASSQERRVNYGYTF.

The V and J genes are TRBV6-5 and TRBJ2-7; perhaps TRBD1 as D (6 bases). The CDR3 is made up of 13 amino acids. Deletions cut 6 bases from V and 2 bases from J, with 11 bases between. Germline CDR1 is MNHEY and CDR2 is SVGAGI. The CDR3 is CASRSPGAYEQYF. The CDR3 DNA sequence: TGTGCCAGCAGATCGCCAGGGGCCTACGAGCAGTACTTC.